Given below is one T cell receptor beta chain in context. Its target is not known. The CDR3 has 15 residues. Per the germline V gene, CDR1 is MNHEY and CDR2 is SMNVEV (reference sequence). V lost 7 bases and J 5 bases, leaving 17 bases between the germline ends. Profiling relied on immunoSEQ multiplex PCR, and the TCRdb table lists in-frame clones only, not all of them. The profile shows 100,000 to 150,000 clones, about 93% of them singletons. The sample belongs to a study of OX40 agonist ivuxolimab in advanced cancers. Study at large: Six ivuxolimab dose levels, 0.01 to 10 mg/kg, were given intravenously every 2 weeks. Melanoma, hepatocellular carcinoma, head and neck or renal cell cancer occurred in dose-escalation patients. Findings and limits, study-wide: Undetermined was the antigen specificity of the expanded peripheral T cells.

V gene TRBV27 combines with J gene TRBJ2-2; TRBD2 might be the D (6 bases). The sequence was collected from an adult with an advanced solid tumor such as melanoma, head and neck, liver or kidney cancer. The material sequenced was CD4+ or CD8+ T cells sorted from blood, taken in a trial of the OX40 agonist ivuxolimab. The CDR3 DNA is TGTGCCAGCACCTCGATGGAGGGTGGTACCGGGGAGCTGTTTTTT. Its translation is CASTSMEGGTGELFF.